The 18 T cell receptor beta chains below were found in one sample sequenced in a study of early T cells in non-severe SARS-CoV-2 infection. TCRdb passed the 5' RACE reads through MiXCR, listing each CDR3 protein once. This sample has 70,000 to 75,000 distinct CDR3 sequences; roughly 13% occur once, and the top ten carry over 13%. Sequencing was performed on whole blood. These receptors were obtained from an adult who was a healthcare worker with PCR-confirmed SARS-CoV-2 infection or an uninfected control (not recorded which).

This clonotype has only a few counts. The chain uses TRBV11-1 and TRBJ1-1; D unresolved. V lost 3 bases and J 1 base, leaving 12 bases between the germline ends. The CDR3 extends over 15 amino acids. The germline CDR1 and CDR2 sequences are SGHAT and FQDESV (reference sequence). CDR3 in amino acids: CASSFVRERNTEAFF. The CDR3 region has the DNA TGTGCCAGCAGCTTTGTCCGGGAAAGGAACACTGAAGCTTTCTTT.

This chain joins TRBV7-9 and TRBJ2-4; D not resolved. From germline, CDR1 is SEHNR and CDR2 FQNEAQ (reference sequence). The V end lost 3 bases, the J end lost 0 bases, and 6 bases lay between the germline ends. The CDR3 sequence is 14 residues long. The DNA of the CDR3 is TGTGCCAGCAGCTTTGAGGTAGCCAAAAACATTCAGTACTTC. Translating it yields CASSFEVAKNIQYF.

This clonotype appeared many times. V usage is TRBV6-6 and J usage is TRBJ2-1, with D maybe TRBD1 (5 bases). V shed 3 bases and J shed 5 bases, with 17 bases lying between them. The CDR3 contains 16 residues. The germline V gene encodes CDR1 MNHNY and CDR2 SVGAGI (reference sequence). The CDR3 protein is CASSYLLGLGDNEQFF. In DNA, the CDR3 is TGTGCCAGCAGTTATTTGTTGGGGCTTGGAGACAATGAGCAGTTCTTC.

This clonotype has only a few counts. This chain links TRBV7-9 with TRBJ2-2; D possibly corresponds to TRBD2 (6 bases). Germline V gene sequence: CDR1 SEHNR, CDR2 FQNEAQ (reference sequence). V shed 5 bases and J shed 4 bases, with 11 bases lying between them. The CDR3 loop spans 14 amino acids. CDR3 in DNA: TGTGCCAGCAGCCCCCGACTAGTCACCGGGGAGCTGTTTTTT. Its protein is CASSPRLVTGELFF.

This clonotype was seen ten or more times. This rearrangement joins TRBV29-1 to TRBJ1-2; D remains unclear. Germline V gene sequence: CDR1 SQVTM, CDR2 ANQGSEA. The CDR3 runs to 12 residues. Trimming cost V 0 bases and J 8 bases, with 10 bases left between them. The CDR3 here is CSVEDLGNGYTF. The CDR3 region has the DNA TGCAGCGTTGAAGATCTTGGAAACGGCTACACCTTC.

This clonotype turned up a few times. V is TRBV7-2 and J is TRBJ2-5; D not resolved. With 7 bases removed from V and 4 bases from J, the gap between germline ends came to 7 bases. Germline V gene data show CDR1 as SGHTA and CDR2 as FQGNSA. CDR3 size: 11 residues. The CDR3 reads CASTLPETQYF. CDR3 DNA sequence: TGTGCCAGCACCCTACCAGAGACCCAGTACTTC.

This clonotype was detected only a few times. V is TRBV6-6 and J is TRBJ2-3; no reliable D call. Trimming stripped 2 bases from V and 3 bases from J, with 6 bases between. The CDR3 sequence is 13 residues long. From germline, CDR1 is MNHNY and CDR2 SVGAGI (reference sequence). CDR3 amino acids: CASSYARTDTQYF. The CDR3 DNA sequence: TGTGCCAGCAGTTACGCGAGGACAGATACGCAGTATTTT.

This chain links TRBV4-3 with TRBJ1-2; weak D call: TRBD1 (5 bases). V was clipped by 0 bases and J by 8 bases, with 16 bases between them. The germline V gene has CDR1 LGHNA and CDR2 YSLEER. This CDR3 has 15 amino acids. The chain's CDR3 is CASSQDPGEGYGYTF. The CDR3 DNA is TGCGCCAGCAGCCAAGATCCTGGGGAGGGGTACGGCTACACCTTC.

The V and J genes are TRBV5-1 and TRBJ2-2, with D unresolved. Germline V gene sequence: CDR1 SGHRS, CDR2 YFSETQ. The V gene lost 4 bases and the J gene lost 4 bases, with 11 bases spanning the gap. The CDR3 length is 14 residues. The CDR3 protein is CASSRVTVTGELFF. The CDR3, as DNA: TGCGCCAGCAGCCGAGTTACAGTCACCGGGGAGCTGTTTTTT.

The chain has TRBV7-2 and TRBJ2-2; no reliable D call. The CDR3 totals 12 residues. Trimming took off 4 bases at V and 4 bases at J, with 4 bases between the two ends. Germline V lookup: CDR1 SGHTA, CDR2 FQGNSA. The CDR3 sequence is CASSSRTGELFF. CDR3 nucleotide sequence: TGTGCCAGCAGCTCGCGCACCGGGGAGCTGTTTTTT. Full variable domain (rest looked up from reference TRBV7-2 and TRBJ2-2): GAGVSQSPSNKVTEKGKDVELRCDPISGHTALYWYRQSLGQGLEFLIYFQGNSAPDKSGLPSDRFSAERTGGSVSTLTIQRTQQEDSAVYLCASSSRTGELFFGEGSRLTVL.

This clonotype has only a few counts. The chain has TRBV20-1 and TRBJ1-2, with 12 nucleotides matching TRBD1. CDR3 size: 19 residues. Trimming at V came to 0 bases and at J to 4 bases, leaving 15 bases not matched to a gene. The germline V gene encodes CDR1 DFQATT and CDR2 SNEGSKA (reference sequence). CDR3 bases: TGCAGTGCTAGAGATCAATACCCGATACCGGGACAGGGGGCCTATGGCTACACCTTC. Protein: CSARDQYPIPGQGAYGYTF.

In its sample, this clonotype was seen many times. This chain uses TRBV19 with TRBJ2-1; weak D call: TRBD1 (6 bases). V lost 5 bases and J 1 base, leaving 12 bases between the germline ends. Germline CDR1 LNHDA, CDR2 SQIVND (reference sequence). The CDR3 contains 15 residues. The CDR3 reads CASSPRQVSYNEQFF. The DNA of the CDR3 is TGTGCCAGTAGTCCTCGACAGGTTTCCTACAATGAGCAGTTCTTC.

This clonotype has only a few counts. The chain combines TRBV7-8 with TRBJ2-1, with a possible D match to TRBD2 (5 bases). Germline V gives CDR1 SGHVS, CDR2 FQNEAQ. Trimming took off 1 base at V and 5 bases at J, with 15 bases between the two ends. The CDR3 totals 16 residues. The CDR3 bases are TGTGCCAGCAGCTTAGAAGGCCCACTAGAACACAATGAGCAGTTCTTC. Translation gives CASSLEGPLEHNEQFF.

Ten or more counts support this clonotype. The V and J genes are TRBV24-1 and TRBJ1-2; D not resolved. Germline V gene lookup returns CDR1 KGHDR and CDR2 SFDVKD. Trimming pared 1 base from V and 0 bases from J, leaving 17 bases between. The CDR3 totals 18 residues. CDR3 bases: TGTGCCACCAGTGATTTAACCTCTGGCTTGGACGCTAACTATGGCTACACCTTC. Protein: CATSDLTSGLDANYGYTF.

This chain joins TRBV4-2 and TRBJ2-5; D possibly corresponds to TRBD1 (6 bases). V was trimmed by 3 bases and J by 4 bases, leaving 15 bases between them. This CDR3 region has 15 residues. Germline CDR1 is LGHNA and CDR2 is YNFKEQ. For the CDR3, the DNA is TGTGCCAGCAGCCAGGAGGACAGCCTTCTAGAGACCCAGTACTTC. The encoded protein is CASSQEDSLLETQYF.

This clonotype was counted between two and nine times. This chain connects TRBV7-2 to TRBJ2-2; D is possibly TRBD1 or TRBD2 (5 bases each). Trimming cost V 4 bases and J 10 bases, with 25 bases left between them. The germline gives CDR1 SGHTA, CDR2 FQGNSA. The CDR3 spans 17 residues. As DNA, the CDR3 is TGTGCCAGCAGCTGGACCGGGACCCCAAACTACGTCGCGGAGCTGTTTTTT. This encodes CASSWTGTPNYVAELFF.

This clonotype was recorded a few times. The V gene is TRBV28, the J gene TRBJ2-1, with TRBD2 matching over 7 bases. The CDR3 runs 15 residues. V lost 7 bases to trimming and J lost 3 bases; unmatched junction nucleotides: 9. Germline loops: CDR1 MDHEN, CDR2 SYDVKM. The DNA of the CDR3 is TGTGCCAGCACCTCGACTAGCCCCTTCTACAATGAGCAGTTCTTC. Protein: CASTSTSPFYNEQFF.

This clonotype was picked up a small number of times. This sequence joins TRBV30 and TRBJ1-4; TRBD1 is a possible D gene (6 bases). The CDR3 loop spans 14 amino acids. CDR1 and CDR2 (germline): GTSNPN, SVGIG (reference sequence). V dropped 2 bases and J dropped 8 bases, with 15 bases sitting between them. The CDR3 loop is CAWSPGTINEKLFF. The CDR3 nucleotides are TGTGCCTGGAGTCCCGGGACAATAAACGAAAAACTGTTTTTT.